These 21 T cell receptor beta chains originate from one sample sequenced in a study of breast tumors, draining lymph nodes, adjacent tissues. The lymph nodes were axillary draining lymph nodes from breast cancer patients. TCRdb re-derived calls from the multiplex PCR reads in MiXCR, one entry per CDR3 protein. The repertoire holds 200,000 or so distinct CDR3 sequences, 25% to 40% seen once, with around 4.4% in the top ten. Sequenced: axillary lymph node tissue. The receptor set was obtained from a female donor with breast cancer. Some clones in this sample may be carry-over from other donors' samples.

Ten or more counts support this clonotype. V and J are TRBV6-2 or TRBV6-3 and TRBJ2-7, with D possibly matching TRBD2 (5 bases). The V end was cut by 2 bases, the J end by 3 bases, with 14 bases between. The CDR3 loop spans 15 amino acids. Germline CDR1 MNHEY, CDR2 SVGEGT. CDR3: CASSYKWARDYEQYF. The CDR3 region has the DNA TGTGCCAGCAGTTACAAATGGGCCCGGGACTACGAGCAGTACTTC.

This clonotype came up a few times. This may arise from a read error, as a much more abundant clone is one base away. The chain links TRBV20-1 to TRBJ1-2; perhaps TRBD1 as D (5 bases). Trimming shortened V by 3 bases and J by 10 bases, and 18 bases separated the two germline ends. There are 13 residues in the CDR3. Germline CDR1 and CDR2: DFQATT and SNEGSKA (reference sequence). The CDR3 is CSASGGGSNAYTF. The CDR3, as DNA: TGCAGTGCTAGTGGGGGGGGGAGCAATGCCTACACCTTC.

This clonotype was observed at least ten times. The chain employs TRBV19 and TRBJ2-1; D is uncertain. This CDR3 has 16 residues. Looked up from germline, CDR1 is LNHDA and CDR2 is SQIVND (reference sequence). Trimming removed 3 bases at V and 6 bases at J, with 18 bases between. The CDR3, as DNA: TGTGCCAGTAGTATTCCTAGTGTCCCCACAACCAATGAGCAGTTCTTC. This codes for CASSIPSVPTTNEQFF.

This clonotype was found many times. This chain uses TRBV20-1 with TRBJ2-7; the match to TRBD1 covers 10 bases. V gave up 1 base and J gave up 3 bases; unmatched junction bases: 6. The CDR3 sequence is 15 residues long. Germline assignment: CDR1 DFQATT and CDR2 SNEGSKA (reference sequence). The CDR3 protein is CSARASGQGFYEQYF. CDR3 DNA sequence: TGCAGTGCTAGAGCCTCGGGACAGGGGTTCTACGAGCAGTACTTC.

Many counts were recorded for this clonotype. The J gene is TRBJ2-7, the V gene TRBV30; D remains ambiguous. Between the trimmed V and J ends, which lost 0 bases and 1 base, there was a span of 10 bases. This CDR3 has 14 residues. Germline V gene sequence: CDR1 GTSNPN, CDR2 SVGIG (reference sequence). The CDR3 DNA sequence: TGTGCCTGGAGTGTATTTGGGATTTCCTACGAGCAGTACTTC. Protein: CAWSVFGISYEQYF.

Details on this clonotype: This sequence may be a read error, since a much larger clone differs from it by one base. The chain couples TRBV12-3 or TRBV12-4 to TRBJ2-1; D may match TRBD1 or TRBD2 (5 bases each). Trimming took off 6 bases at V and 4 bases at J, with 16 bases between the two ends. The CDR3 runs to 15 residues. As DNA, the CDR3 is TGTGCCAGCAGGATCCCGGGACCAGGGTACAATGAGCAGTTCTTC. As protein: CASRIPGPGYNEQFF.

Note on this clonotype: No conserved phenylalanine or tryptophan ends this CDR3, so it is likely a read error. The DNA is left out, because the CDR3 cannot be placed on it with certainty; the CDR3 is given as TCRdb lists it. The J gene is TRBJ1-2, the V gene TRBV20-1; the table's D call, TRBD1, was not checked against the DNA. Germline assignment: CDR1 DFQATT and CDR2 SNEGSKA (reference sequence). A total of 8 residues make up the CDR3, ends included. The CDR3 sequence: CSARDAPP.

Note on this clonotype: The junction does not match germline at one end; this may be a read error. In DNA, the CDR3 is TGTGCCAGCAGTCACGGTCGCACCGGGGAGCTGTTCTTT. Its protein is CASSHGRTGELFF. The chain carries TRBV6-6 and TRBJ2-2, with D possibly being TRBD2 (5 bases). The V gene's germline CDR1 is MNHNY and CDR2 SVGAGI (reference sequence). The CDR3 length is 13 residues.

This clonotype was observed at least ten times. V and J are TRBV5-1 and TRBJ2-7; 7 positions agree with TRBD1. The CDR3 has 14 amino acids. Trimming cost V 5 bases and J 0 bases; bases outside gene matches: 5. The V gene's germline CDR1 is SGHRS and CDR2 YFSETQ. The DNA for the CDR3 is TGCGCCAGCAGGGGACAGTCGAGCTCCTACGAGCAGTACTTC. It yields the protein CASRGQSSSYEQYF.

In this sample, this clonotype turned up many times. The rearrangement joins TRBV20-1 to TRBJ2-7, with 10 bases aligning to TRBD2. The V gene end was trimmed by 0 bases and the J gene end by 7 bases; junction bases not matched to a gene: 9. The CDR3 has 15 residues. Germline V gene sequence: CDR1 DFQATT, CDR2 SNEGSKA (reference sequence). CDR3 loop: CSARDLIAGGREQYF. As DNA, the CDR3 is TGCAGTGCTAGAGATTTGATAGCGGGAGGTAGAGAGCAGTACTTC.

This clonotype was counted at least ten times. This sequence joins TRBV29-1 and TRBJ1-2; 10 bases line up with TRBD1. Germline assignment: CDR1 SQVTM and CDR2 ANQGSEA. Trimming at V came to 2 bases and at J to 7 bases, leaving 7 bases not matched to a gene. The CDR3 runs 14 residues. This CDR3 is CSVELPGTGVGYTF. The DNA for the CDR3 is TGCAGCGTTGAACTCCCCGGGACAGGGGTTGGCTACACCTTC.

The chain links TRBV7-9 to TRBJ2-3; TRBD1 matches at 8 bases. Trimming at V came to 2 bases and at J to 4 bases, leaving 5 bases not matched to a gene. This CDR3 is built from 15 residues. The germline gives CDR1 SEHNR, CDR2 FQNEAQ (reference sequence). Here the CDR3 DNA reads TGTGCCAGCAGCTTACGGCAGGGGGCCCCAGATACGCAGTATTTT. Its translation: CASSLRQGAPDTQYF.

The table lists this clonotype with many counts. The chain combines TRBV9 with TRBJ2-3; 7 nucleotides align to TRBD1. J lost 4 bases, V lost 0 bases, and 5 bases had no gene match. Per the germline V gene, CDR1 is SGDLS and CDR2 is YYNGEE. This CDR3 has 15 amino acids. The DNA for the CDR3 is TGTGCCAGCAGCGTAGGTACAGGGGTGTCAGATACGCAGTATTTT. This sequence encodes CASSVGTGVSDTQYF.

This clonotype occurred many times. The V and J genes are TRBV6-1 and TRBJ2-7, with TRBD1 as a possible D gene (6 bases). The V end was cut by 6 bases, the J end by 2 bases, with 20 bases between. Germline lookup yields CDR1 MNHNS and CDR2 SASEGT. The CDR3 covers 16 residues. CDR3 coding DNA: TGTGCCAGCAGCATTAGGTCAGGGACATTCCCCTACGAGCAGTACTTC. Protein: CASSIRSGTFPYEQYF.

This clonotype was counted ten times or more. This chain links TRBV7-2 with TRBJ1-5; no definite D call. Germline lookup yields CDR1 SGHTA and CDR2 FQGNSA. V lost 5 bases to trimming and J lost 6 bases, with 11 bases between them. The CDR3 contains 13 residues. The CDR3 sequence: CASSRMLGQPQHF. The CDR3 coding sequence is TGTGCCAGCAGCCGGATGTTAGGTCAGCCCCAGCATTTT. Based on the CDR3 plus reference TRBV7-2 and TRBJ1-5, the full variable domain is GAGVSQSPSNKVTEKGKDVELRCDPISGHTALYWYRQSLGQGLEFLIYFQGNSAPDKSGLPSDRFSAERTGGSVSTLTIQRTQQEDSAVYLCASSRMLGQPQHFGDGTRLSIL.

The CDR3 coding sequence is TGTGCCACCAGCAGAAGAAACAGTCAGGGCAATCAGCCCCAGCATTTT. Amino acids: CATSRRNSQGNQPQHF. The chain has TRBV15 and TRBJ1-5, with D uncertain. The CDR3 loop spans 16 amino acids. Trimming removed 2 bases from V and 2 bases from J, with 13 bases in between. CDR1 and CDR2 (germline): LNHNV, YYDKDF (reference sequence).

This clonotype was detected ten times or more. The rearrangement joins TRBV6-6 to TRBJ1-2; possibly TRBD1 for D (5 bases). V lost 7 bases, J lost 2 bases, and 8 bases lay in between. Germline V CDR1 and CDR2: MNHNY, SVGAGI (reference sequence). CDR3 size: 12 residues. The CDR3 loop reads CASKDTNYGYTF. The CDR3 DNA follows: TGTGCCAGCAAGGACACGAACTATGGCTACACCTTC.

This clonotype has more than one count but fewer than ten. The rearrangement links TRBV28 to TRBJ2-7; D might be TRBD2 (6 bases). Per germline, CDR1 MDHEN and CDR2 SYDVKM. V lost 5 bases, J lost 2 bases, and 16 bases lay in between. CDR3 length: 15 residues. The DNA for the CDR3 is TGTGCCAGCAGTCGGAGAAGCGGAGGGGCCTACGAGCAGTACTTC. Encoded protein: CASSRRSGGAYEQYF.

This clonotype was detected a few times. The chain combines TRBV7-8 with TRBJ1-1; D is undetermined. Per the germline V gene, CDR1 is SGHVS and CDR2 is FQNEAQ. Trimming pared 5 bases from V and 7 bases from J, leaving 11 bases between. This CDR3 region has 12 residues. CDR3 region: CASSPGRFEAFF. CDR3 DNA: TGTGCCAGCAGCCCTGGACGATTTGAAGCTTTCTTT.

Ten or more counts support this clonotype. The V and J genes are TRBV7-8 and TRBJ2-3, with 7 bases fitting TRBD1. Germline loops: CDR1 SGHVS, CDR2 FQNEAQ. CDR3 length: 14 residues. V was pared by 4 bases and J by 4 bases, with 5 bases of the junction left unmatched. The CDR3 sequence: CASSSGQPADTQYF. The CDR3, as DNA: TGTGCCAGCAGCTCGGGACAGCCCGCAGATACGCAGTATTTT.

For the CDR3, the DNA is TGTGCCAGCAGCTTTGGGGGAGAGCGATCACCCCTCCACTTT. Protein sequence: CASSFGGERSPLHF. The chain recombines TRBV7-2 with TRBJ1-6, with D possibly TRBD1 on 5 matching bases. Germline loops: CDR1 SGHTA, CDR2 FQGNSA. The CDR3 is made up of 14 amino acids. V lost 3 bases to trimming and J lost 10 bases, with 13 bases between them.